Listed below are T cell receptor beta chains from one sample, sequenced in a study of T cell responses to AZD1222 COVID-19 vaccine. The method was immunoSEQ multiplex PCR; TCRdb's version includes in-frame clones alone and lacks a portion of them. Found here are under 130,000 clones, roughly nine tenths of them singletons; the top ten hold under 2.5%. Sequences were derived from peripheral blood, sampled 28 days after the second AZD1222 dose. These receptors all stem from an adult who received the AZD1222 COVID-19 vaccine. Each CDR3 is given with its conserved first and last residue. The D gene is left open where the match is weak. Clone size is shown for a subset of rows, as once, few, many or a class of expanded clone.

size	J	V	D	DNA	CDR3
-	TRBJ1-1	TRBV11-3	TRBD1	TGTGCCAGCAGCCCTGGGGCAGGGGGGGGCCGAAACACTGAAGCTTTCTTT	CASSPGAGGGRNTEAFF
-	TRBJ2-7	TRBV9	-	TGTGCCAGCAGCGAGGGGGAATCCGTGAGACAGTACTTC	CASSEGESVRQYF
-	TRBJ2-1	TRBV7-3	-	TGTGCCAGCAGCTTAACGGGCAATAGCTACAATGAGCAGTTCTTC	CASSLTGNSYNEQFF
-	TRBJ1-2	TRBV18	-	TGTGCCAGCTCACTCGTGACGGATTCCTATGGCTACACCTTC	CASSLVTDSYGYTF
-	TRBJ2-2	TRBV7-9	TRBD1	TGTGCCAGCAGCCGGGACAGGGTCGGGGAGCTGTTTTTT	CASSRDRVGELFF
-	TRBJ2-5	TRBV10-1	TRBD1	TGCGCCAGCACCCGGACAGGGGAGATCGAGACCCAGTACTTC	CASTRTGEIETQYF
-	TRBJ1-4	TRBV6-5	-	TGTGCCAGCAGTTACCGGGGAGCAACTAATGAAAAACTGTTTTTT	CASSYRGATNEKLFF
-	TRBJ1-5	TRBV12-3/TRBV12-4	TRBD1	TGTGCCAGCAGCTCAGACAGGGATCAGCCCCAGCATTTT	CASSSDRDQPQHF
-	TRBJ2-7	TRBV19	-	TGTGCCAGTAGTATCCACGGGAGCTACGAGCAGTACTTC	CASSIHGSYEQYF
-	TRBJ2-7	TRBV27	-	TGTGCCAGCAGCCGAGGGTCTTTGTACGAGCAGTACTTC	CASSRGSLYEQYF
-	TRBJ1-3	TRBV6-2/TRBV6-3	-	TGTGCCAGCAGTCCAGGGCTCTCTGGAAACACCATATATTTT	CASSPGLSGNTIYF
-	TRBJ2-1	TRBV24-1	-	TGTGCCACCAGTGATCCGGGACTCACCTACAATGAGCAGTTCTTC	CATSDPGLTYNEQFF
-	TRBJ1-2	TRBV3-1/TRBV3-2	-	TGTGCCAGCAGCCAAGGGCGCTCTGCCGGGATTGGGAGCTATGGCTACACCTTC	CASSQGRSAGIGSYGYTF
-	TRBJ1-1	TRBV9	TRBD1	TGTGCCAGCAGCGGAGTAGGGGGACAGGGTGGCACTGAAGCTTTCTTT	CASSGVGGQGGTEAFF
-	TRBJ2-2	TRBV7-7	TRBD2	TGTGCCAGCAGCGAGGGACTAGCGTCGGGAACCGGGGAGCTGTTTTTT	CASSEGLASGTGELFF
few	TRBJ2-5	TRBV7-2	TRBD1	TGTGCCAGCAGCTCCGACAGGGGGTCGAAGACCCAGTACTTC	CASSSDRGSKTQYF
-	TRBJ2-1	TRBV28	-	TGTGCCAGCAGTACGCAACGGGGGAAAAATCATTACTTCAATGAGCAGTTCTTC	CASSTQRGKNHYFNEQFF
-	TRBJ2-3	TRBV29-1	-	TGCAGCGTGGAAGCGGATAGCACAGATACGCAGTATTTT	CSVEADSTDTQYF
-	TRBJ1-2	TRBV6-6	-	TGTGCCAGCAGTTCCCGTAATGACGTGGCGGGCTACACCTTC	CASSSRNDVAGYTF
-	TRBJ2-2	TRBV20-1	TRBD2	TGCAGTGCTAGTAAGGCGGGAGTTCGCACCGGGGAGCTGTTTTTT	CSASKAGVRTGELFF
-	TRBJ1-1	TRBV19	-	TGTGCCAGTAGGACTACCTTAGTAGTGAACACTGAAGCTTTCTTT	CASRTTLVVNTEAFF
-	TRBJ1-3	TRBV6-5	-	TGTGCCAGCAGGCCACTTGCCTCTGGAAACACCATATATTTT	CASRPLASGNTIYF
once	TRBJ2-1	TRBV19	TRBD2	TGTGCCAGTACCCCCGGGACTAGCTCTTCCAATGAGCAGTTCTTC	CASTPGTSSSNEQFF
once	TRBJ2-1	TRBV11-2	-	TGTGCCAGCAGCTCCTTTACAGGAGGTAAAAGCTCCTACAATGAGCAGTTCTTC	CASSSFTGGKSSYNEQFF
-	TRBJ1-2	TRBV3-1/TRBV3-2	-	TGTGCCAGCAGCCAACTATTTGGCTACACCTTC	CASSQLFGYTF
-	TRBJ1-3	TRBV19	-	TGTGCCAGCCCCTCGGGGGGGGACCCGTCTGGAAACACCATATATTTT	CASPSGGDPSGNTIYF
once	TRBJ2-1	TRBV5-1	-	TGCGCCAGCAGCTTGGGGGACAAGAGCTCCTACAATGAGCAGTTCTTC	CASSLGDKSSYNEQFF
-	TRBJ2-7	TRBV5-1	-	TGCGCCAGCAGCTTGGATACAGGCTCCTACGAGCAGTACTTC	CASSLDTGSYEQYF
-	TRBJ2-1	TRBV11-3	-	TGTGCCAGCAGCTTAGGACCGGTAAAGGAGCAGTTCTTC	CASSLGPVKEQFF
-	TRBJ1-4	TRBV3-1/TRBV3-2	TRBD1	TGTGCCAGCAGCCCTAGGACAGGTCCTAATGAAAAACTGTTTTTT	CASSPRTGPNEKLFF
-	TRBJ2-3	TRBV11-1	-	TGTGCCAGCAGCTCCAGACTAGACAGATACGAGGGTACGCAGTATTTT	CASSSRLDRYEGTQYF
-	TRBJ2-7	TRBV6-2/TRBV6-3	TRBD2	TGTGCCAGCAGTTCATTAGCGGGAGTTTTGGACGAGCAGTACTTC	CASSSLAGVLDEQYF
-	TRBJ1-6	TRBV14	-	TGTGCCAGCAGCCAAGGGAGCTCCTATAATTCACCCCTCCACTTT	CASSQGSSYNSPLHF
once	TRBJ2-7	TRBV6-1	TRBD2	TGTGCCAGCAGTGAGACTAGCGGGAGCTTTGAGCAGTACTTC	CASSETSGSFEQYF
-	TRBJ2-7	TRBV27	TRBD2	TGTGCCAGCAAACCGGGACTAGCTTCCCACGAGCAGTACTTC	CASKPGLASHEQYF
-	TRBJ1-2	TRBV27	-	TGTGCCAGCCGAGGGACATTTTGGGGATTTAACTATGGCTACACCTTC	CASRGTFWGFNYGYTF
-	TRBJ2-1	TRBV4-3	TRBD2	TGCGCCAGCAGCCAAGATCCGGGGACTAGCAGTGAGCAGTTCTTC	CASSQDPGTSSEQFF
-	TRBJ1-2	TRBV9	-	TGTGCCAGCAGGACTACAACGGGAGGGGTGGATGGCTACACCTTC	CASRTTTGGVDGYTF
-	TRBJ2-5	TRBV30	-	TGTGCCTGGACCAGGGTGGGGGGGGCCCAAGAGACCCAGTACTTC	CAWTRVGGAQETQYF
few	TRBJ2-2	TRBV2	TRBD2	TGTGCCAGCAGGGGACTAGATCCGAACACCGGGGAGCTGTTTTTT	CASRGLDPNTGELFF
-	TRBJ2-6	TRBV14	-	TGTGCCAGCAGCCAAGGGGGAATAACGTACAGGGCATCTGGGGCCAACGTCCTGACTTTC	CASSQGGITYRASGANVLTF
-	TRBJ1-1	TRBV19	-	TGTGCCAGTAGGGCCCCGGGGACTGAAGCTTTCTTT	CASRAPGTEAFF
-	TRBJ1-2	TRBV30	-	TGTGCCTGGGGAGAGAACTATGGCTACACCTTC	CAWGENYGYTF
once	TRBJ1-6	TRBV5-1	TRBD1	TGCGCCAGCAGCGGACAGGGGGATGGGGATTCACCCCTCCACTTT	CASSGQGDGDSPLHF
-	TRBJ1-5	TRBV6-1	TRBD1	TGTGCCAGCAGTGAGAGAGGGGGCCCAAGTCCCCAGCATTTT	CASSERGGPSPQHF
-	TRBJ2-3	TRBV7-3	TRBD2	TGTGCCAGCAGCAGGACTAGCGGGAGAGGGGCAGATACGCAGTATTTT	CASSRTSGRGADTQYF